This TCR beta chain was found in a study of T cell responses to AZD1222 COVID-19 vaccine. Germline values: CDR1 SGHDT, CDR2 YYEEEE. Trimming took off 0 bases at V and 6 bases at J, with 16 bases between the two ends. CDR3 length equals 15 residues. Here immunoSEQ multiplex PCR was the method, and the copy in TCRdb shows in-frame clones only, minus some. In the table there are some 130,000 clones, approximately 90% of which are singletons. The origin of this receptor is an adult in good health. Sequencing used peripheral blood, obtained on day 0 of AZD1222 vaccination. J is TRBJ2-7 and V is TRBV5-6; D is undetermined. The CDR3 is CASSLARQVLREQYF. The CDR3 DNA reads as TGTGCCAGCAGCTTGGCTAGACAAGTACTACGCGAGCAGTACTTC.